These T cell receptor beta chains were read from a single sample in a study of blood T cell repertoires in COVID-19. Libraries were prepared by immunoSEQ multiplex PCR; TCRdb keeps only in-frame clonotypes and omits some of them. This repertoire shows over 350,000 clones, around nine tenths found once; its top ten account for roughly 1.8%. Sequenced sample: PBMCs or T cells enriched from blood (not recorded which). The source is a woman younger than 35 with acute COVID-19. Each CDR3 is given with its conserved first and last residue. D genes are given only for firm matches. The size field is filled for only some rows; it gives once, few, many or a size class.

>TRBJ1-5|-|TRBV6-5|TRBD1
TGTGCCAGCAAGATGGACAGGGGCAATCAGCCCCAGCATTTT
CASKMDRGNQPQHF
>TRBJ1-6|-|TRBV6-5|-
TGTGCCAGCAGTTATTTCGGTTCCTATAATTCACCCCTCCACTTT
CASSYFGSYNSPLHF
>TRBJ1-2|-|TRBV7-9|TRBD1
TGTGCCAGCAGCTTAGGCGAGGGGGCGAACTATGGCTACACCTTC
CASSLGEGANYGYTF
>TRBJ2-2|-|TRBV4-1|-
TGCGCCAGCAGCCAACACAGGGCGAACACCGGGGAGCTGTTTTTT
CASSQHRANTGELFF
>TRBJ1-5|-|TRBV11-2|-
TGTGCCAGCAGCGGAGGGTATTCACAGCCCCAGCATTTT
CASSGGYSQPQHF
>TRBJ1-1|once|TRBV27|TRBD1
TGTGCCAGCAGTCCCGGACAGGGGGCAAACACTGAAGCTTTCTTT
CASSPGQGANTEAFF
>TRBJ1-1|-|TRBV7-2|-
TGTGCCAGCAGCTCCAGAGTTAGAAGGGGAGCTTTCTTT
CASSSRVRRGAFF
>TRBJ1-5|-|TRBV3-1/TRBV3-2|-
TGTGCCAGCAGCCCAGACATAGGGGGCAATCAGCCCCAGCATTTT
CASSPDIGGNQPQHF
>TRBJ2-7|-|TRBV29-1|-
TGCAGCGTTTACTCCCAGGGTTCGCAGTACTTC
CSVYSQGSQYF
>TRBJ2-3|-|TRBV9|TRBD2
TGTGCCAGCAGCGTGGGACTAGCGGGAGGAACCACAGATACGCAGTATTTT
CASSVGLAGGTTDTQYF
>TRBJ2-3|once|TRBV7-2|-
TGTGCCAGCAGCTTAGACTCCACAGATACGCAGTATTTT
CASSLDSTDTQYF
>TRBJ2-2|-|TRBV5-4|TRBD2
TGTGCCAGCAGCCTCTCCGGGGGGGCCTCCGGGGAGCTGTTTTTT
CASSLSGGASGELFF
>TRBJ2-5|-|TRBV25-1|TRBD1
TGTGCCAGCAGTGAATTGGTGGGACAGGGGGGCCAAGAGACCCAGTACTTC
CASSELVGQGGQETQYF
>TRBJ1-3|-|TRBV6-1|-
TGTGCCAGCAGTGAATTCCCATCACTTGGAAACACCATATATTTT
CASSEFPSLGNTIYF
>TRBJ2-1|-|TRBV27|TRBD2
TGTGCCAGCAGTACCTTAGCGGGAGTGGGGCCCAATGAGCAGTTCTTC
CASSTLAGVGPNEQFF
>TRBJ1-1|-|TRBV5-1|TRBD1
TGCGCCAGCAGCTTGGGGGACAGGGTCAGTGAAGCTTTCTTT
CASSLGDRVSEAFF
>TRBJ1-2|-|TRBV3-1/TRBV3-2|-
TGTGCCAGCAGCCAATTACACAGGAACTATGGCTACACCTTC
CASSQLHRNYGYTF
>TRBJ1-2|-|TRBV18|-
TGTGCCAGCTCACCTGACACCCAACCCCGCATCCATGGCTACACCTTC
CASSPDTQPRIHGYTF
>TRBJ2-3|-|TRBV5-1|TRBD2
TGCGCCAGCAGCTTGCCCCTAGCGGGAGGTCCAGATACGCAGTATTTT
CASSLPLAGGPDTQYF
>TRBJ2-7|-|TRBV6-5|TRBD2
TGTGCCAGCAGCCAGGGACTAGCGGACTACGAGCAGTACTTC
CASSQGLADYEQYF
>TRBJ2-2|-|TRBV27|-
TGTGCCAGCAGTTTTAGGGGGAGTGTTACCGGGGAGCTGTTTTTT
CASSFRGSVTGELFF
>TRBJ2-5|once|TRBV4-2|TRBD1
TGTGCCAGCAGCCTCGACAGGGAGAGAGGGGAGACCCAGTACTTC
CASSLDRERGETQYF
>TRBJ2-7|few|TRBV18|TRBD2
TGTGCCAGCTCACCCGGACTAGCGGAAAACTACGAGCAGTACTTC
CASSPGLAENYEQYF
>TRBJ2-5|-|TRBV28|-
TGTGCCAGCAGTTTAGTAGGGGTTATCCAAGAGACCCAGTACTTC
CASSLVGVIQETQYF
>TRBJ1-5|-|TRBV21-1|-
TGTGCCAGCAGCAAAGCGGGCAGTAACTTCCTTCAGCCCCAGCATTTT
CASSKAGSNFLQPQHF
>TRBJ2-3|once|TRBV5-1|TRBD2
TGCGCCAGCAGCACCGGCCAGAGTAGCGGGAATGAAGATACGCAGTATTTT
CASSTGQSSGNEDTQYF
>TRBJ1-3|-|TRBV10-2|-
TGCGCCAGCACGCAGGGCCCTGGAAACACCATATATTTT
CASTQGPGNTIYF
>TRBJ2-1|once|TRBV27|TRBD2
TGTGCCAGCAGTCCCACTAGCGGGAGGACCAGCTCCTACAATGAGCAGTTCTTC
CASSPTSGRTSSYNEQFF
>TRBJ1-2|few|TRBV13|TRBD1
TGTGCCAGCAGCTCATGGGGACAGCTCTATGGCTACACCTTC
CASSSWGQLYGYTF
>TRBJ1-6|-|TRBV10-3|-
TGTGCCATCAGGGGTCGGGGGGATAATTCACCCCTCCACTTT
CAIRGRGDNSPLHF
>TRBJ1-2|-|TRBV3-1/TRBV3-2|-
TGTGCCAGCAGTGCCGGGGATTCAGCCTATGGCTACACCTTC
CASSAGDSAYGYTF
>TRBJ1-1|-|TRBV12-2|-
TGTGCAAGTCGCCCCGGGGGACAGGTGAACACTGAAGCTTTCTTT
CASRPGGQVNTEAFF
>TRBJ1-5|-|TRBV6-5|-
TGTGCCAGCAGGAAAGGGGCTTTTCAGCCCCAGCATTTT
CASRKGAFQPQHF
>TRBJ1-6|-|TRBV5-1|-
TGCGCCAGCAGCTTGGGCTCGGGAGGGTATTCACCCCTCCACTTT
CASSLGSGGYSPLHF
>TRBJ2-5|-|TRBV5-1|TRBD2
TGCGCCAGCAGCTTGGCCCCAGGACTAGCGGGGGGGCTGGAGACCCAGTACTTC
CASSLAPGLAGGLETQYF
>TRBJ2-7|-|TRBV3-1/TRBV3-2|-
TGTGCCAGCAGCCAAGGTGGGGGGTCGTACGAGCAGTACTTC
CASSQGGGSYEQYF
>TRBJ2-2|-|TRBV5-1|TRBD1
TGCGCCAGCAGCTCCACCGGGACAGTGAACACCGGGGAGCTGTTTTTT
CASSSTGTVNTGELFF
>TRBJ2-5|once|TRBV3-1/TRBV3-2|TRBD2
TGTGCCAGCAGCCAAGCCCCTAGCGGGGGGCAAGAGACCCAGTACTTC
CASSQAPSGGQETQYF
>TRBJ2-1|-|TRBV9|TRBD2
TGTGCCAGCAGCGTAGAGGGACGGGGGGGCTTAAATGAGCAGTTCTTC
CASSVEGRGGLNEQFF
>TRBJ2-1|-|TRBV5-1|TRBD2
TGCGCCAGCAGCAGCCCCCTAGCGGGAGGGGGAAATGAGCAGTTCTTC
CASSSPLAGGGNEQFF
>TRBJ2-4|once|TRBV6-2/TRBV6-3|-
TGTGCCAGCAGCTTGACGGGTTACAACATTCAGTACTTC
CASSLTGYNIQYF
>TRBJ1-2|-|TRBV3-1/TRBV3-2|-
TGTGCCAGCAGCCACTCGGACAGTGCGGGCTACACCTTC
CASSHSDSAGYTF
>TRBJ2-5|-|TRBV29-1|-
TGCAGCGTTCCTCCTAGGGGCGGAGAGACCCAGTACTTC
CSVPPRGGETQYF
>TRBJ2-3|-|TRBV5-1|-
TGCGCCAGCAACGTGGCAGGGGTGGCAGATACGCAGTATTTT
CASNVAGVADTQYF
>TRBJ1-1|-|TRBV14|TRBD1
TGTGCCAGCAGCTTTGACAGGGGAGGCCCTCGGGCTTTCTTT
CASSFDRGGPRAFF
>TRBJ2-5|-|TRBV10-1|-
TGCGCCAGCAGTTTCCAAGGGGGAGAGACCCAGTACTTC
CASSFQGGETQYF
>TRBJ2-7|few|TRBV5-6|-
TGTGCCAGCAGCTTGGCCCCGATCCGGGGAGAACGGCGAGAGCAGTACTTC
CASSLAPIRGERREQYF
>TRBJ2-5|-|TRBV2|TRBD1
TGTGCCAGCAGTGATTCGTTGACAGGGGGAGGGGAGACCCAGTACTTC
CASSDSLTGGGETQYF